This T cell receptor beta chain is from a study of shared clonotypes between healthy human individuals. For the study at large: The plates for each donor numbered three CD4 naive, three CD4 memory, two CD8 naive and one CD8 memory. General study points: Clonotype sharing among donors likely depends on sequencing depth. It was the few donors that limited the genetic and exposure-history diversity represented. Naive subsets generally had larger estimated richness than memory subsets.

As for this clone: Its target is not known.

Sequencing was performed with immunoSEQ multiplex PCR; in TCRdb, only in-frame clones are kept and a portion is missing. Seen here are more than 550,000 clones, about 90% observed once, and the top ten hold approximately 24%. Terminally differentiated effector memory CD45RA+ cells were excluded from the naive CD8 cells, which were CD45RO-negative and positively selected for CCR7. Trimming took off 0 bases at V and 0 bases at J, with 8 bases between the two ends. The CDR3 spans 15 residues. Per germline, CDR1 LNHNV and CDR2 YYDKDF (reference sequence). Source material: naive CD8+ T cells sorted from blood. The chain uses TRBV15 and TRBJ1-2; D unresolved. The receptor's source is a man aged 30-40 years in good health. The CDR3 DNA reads TGTGCCACCAGCAGAGAGCCAGAGACTAACTATGGCTACACCTTC. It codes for CATSREPETNYGYTF.